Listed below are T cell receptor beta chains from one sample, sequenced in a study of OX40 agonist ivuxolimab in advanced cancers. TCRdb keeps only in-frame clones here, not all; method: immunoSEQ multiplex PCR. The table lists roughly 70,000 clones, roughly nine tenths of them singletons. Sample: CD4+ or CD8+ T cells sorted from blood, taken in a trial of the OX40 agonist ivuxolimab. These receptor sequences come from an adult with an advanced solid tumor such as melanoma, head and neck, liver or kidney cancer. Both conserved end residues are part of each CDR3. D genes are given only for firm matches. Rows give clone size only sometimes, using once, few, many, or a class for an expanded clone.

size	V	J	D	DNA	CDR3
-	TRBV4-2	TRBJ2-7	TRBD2	TGTGCCAGCAGCTTAGCGGGACACTACGAGCAGTACTTC	CASSLAGHYEQYF
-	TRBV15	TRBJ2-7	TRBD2	TGTGCCACCAGCAGGGGCCCTACTAGCGGGAGTTACGAGCAGTACTTC	CATSRGPTSGSYEQYF
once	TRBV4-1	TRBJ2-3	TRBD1	TGCGCCAGCAGCCAACACACGGACAGGGGCTCCCCAGATACGCAGTATTTT	CASSQHTDRGSPDTQYF
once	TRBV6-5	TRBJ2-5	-	TGTGCCAGCAGTTACCGGCCCGGTGAGACCCAGTACTTC	CASSYRPGETQYF
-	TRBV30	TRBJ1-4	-	TGTGCCTGGAGTGTAATGGCTTATAATGAAAAACTGTTTTTT	CAWSVMAYNEKLFF
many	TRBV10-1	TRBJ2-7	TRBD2	TGCGCCAGCAGTCCATTAGCGGGAGGGTACTACGAGCAGTACTTC	CASSPLAGGYYEQYF
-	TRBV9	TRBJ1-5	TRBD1	TGTGCCAGCAGCAAAGGACAGGGAAATCAGCCCCAGCATTTT	CASSKGQGNQPQHF
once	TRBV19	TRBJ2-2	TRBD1	TGTGCCAGTAGTATGGACAGGGACGGCACCGGGGAGCTGTTTTTT	CASSMDRDGTGELFF
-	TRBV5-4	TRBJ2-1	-	TGTGCCAGCAGCTTGGTCGGGACGACGAGCTCCTACAATGAGCAGTTCTTC	CASSLVGTTSSYNEQFF
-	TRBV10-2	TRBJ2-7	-	TGCGCCACCAAACGGACGAGGACCCACGAGCAGTACTTC	CATKRTRTHEQYF
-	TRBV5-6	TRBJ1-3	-	TGTGCCAGCAGCTTGGCAGGGGGAAACACCATATATTTT	CASSLAGGNTIYF
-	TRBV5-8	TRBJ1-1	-	TGTGCCAGCAGCTTGGGTTTGCTTGGGAGCACTGAAGCTTTCTTT	CASSLGLLGSTEAFF
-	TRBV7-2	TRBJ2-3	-	TGTGCCAGCAGCTTGAGGAATACGCAGTATTTT	CASSLRNTQYF
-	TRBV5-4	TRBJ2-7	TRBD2	TGTGCCAGCAGCTCGGCGACTAGCGGGGTTTCCTACGAGCAGTACTTC	CASSSATSGVSYEQYF
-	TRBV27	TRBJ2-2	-	TGTGCCAGCGGAGGGCCAGCCGGGGAGCTGTTTTTT	CASGGPAGELFF
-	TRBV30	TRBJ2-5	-	TGTGCCTGGAGTTCCAGGGCCCTAGAGACCCAGTACTTC	CAWSSRALETQYF
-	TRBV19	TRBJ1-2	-	TGTGCCAGTAGTATTAGGTCGGGCGCCAGCGGCTACACCTTC	CASSIRSGASGYTF
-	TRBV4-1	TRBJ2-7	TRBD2	TGCGCCAGCAGCCAAGAACGGACTAGTAGGAACCAGTACTTC	CASSQERTSRNQYF
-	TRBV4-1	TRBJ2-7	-	TGCGCCAGCAGCCAGGCTTACGGCTCCTACGAGCAGTACTTC	CASSQAYGSYEQYF
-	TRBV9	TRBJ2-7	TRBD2	TGTGCCAGCAGCGCCCGACTAGCGGGAGGACCTTACGAGCAGTACTTC	CASSARLAGGPYEQYF